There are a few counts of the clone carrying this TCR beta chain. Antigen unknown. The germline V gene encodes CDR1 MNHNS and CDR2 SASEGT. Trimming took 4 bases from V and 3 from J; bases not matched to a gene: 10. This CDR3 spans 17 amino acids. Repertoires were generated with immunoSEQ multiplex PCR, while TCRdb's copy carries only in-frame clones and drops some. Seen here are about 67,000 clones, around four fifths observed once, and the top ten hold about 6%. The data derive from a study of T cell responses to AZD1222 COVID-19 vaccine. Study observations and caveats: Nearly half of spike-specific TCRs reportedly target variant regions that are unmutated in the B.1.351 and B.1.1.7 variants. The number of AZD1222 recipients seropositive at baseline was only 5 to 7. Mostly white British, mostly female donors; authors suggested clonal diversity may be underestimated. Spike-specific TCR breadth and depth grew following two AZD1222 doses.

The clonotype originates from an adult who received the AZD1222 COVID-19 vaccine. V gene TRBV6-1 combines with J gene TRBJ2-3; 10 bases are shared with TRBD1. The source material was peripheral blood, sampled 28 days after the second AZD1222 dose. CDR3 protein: CASSARRGQGITDTQYF. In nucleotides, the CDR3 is TGTGCCAGCAGTGCCCGCCGGGGACAGGGGATAACAGATACGCAGTATTTT.